Each of the 17 T cell receptor beta chains below was sequenced from the same sample in a study of blood T cell repertoires in COVID-19. The table came from immunoSEQ multiplex PCR; TCRdb's copy has only in-frame clones and leaves some out. Of 150,000 to 200,000 clones listed, almost 90% were seen once; the top ten hold 0.5% to 0.75%. Material for sequencing was peripheral blood. The receptors stem from a middle-aged man with acute or convalescent COVID-19.

This clone has only one observation. The chain employs TRBV7-8 and TRBJ2-7; D call uncertain. The CDR3 consists of 12 residues. Trimming shortened V by 3 bases and J by 1 base, and 4 bases separated the two germline ends. CDR1 is SGHVS and CDR2 is FQNEAQ in the germline V gene. This CDR3 reads CASSFNSYEQYV. In nucleotides, the CDR3 is TGTGCCAGCAGCTTTAATTCCTACGAGCAGTACGTC.

This clone was observed once. Written as DNA, the CDR3 is TGTGCCAGCAGCGCGACAGGTCTGCGCGGCTACACCTTC. Translation gives CASSATGLRGYTF. The chain combines TRBV7-8 with TRBJ1-2, with TRBD1 as a possible D gene (6 bases). CDR1 and CDR2 (germline): SGHVS, FQNEAQ. V was trimmed by 5 bases and J by 8 bases, leaving 15 bases between them. The CDR3 spans 13 residues. The whole variable domain, remainder taken from reference TRBV7-8 and TRBJ1-2, is GAGVSQSPRYKVAKRGQDVALRCDPISGHVSLFWYQQALGQGPEFLTYFQNEAQLDKSGLPSDRFFAERPEGSVSTLKIQRTQQEDSAVYLCASSATGLRGYTFGSGTRLTVV.

This chain links TRBV28 with TRBJ2-7; a possible D gene is TRBD1 (6 bases). V was shortened by 7 bases and J by 6 bases, with 22 bases between the two germline ends. Germline V lookup: CDR1 MDHEN, CDR2 SYDVKM. The CDR3 totals 15 residues. In nucleotides, the CDR3 is TGTGCCAGCACCACGACCGCCCAGGGGCTAATCGAGCAGTACTTC. This translates into CASTTTAQGLIEQYF.

This clone was detected once. The genes are TRBV18 and TRBJ2-2; unclear D gene. This CDR3 region has 15 residues. From germline, CDR1 is KGHSH and CDR2 LQKENI. Trimming cost V 0 bases and J 3 bases, with 8 bases left between them. Here the CDR3 DNA reads TGTGCCAGCTCACCACCGTCCCAGGACACCGGGGAGCTGTTTTTT. Translation: CASSPPSQDTGELFF.

This chain connects TRBV29-1 to TRBJ2-3; D might be TRBD2 (6 bases). Trimming removed 1 base from V and 0 bases from J, with 11 bases in between. Germline V gene lookup returns CDR1 SQVTM and CDR2 ANQGSEA. CDR3 length: 15 amino acids. The CDR3 DNA sequence: TGCAGCGTTGAAGGGGGGGTTCGAAGCACAGATACGCAGTATTTT. Its protein is CSVEGGVRSTDTQYF.

The rearrangement joins TRBV6-1 to TRBJ2-7; possibly TRBD2 for D (5 bases). V was clipped by 3 bases and J by 6 bases, with 12 bases between them. The germline gives CDR1 MNHNS, CDR2 SASEGT. There are 13 residues in the CDR3. As DNA, the CDR3 is TGTGCCAGCAGTGAGGCAGGTGGAGGCGAGCAGTACTTC. It encodes CASSEAGGGEQYF.

The chain is built from TRBV6-2 or TRBV6-3 and TRBJ2-2; TRBD2 matches at 7 bases. J gave up 0 bases and V 0 bases, and 1 base lay outside the gene matches. CDR1 is MNHEY and CDR2 is SVGEGT in the germline V gene. The CDR3 covers 16 residues. This CDR3 is CASSYSGLPNTGELFF. In nucleotides, the CDR3 is TGTGCCAGCAGTTACTCGGGACTACCGAACACCGGGGAGCTGTTTTTT.

The gene calls are TRBV3-1 (or the pseudogene TRBV3-2) and TRBJ2-7, with D possibly TRBD1 on 6 matching bases. Deletions cut 0 bases from V and 1 base from J, with 10 bases between. Germline assignment: CDR1 LGHDT and CDR2 YNNKEL (reference sequence). This CDR3 spans 15 amino acids. CDR3 coding DNA: TGTGCCAGCAGCCAAGATGCCGACAGGTCCTACGAGCAGTACGTC. As protein: CASSQDADRSYEQYV.

This chain connects TRBV7-2 to TRBJ1-6; possible D gene TRBD1, 5 bases. CDR1 SGHTA and CDR2 FQGNSA come from the germline V gene. The V end was cut by 1 base, the J end by 9 bases, with 7 bases between. The CDR3 extends over 13 amino acids. The CDR3 nucleotides are TGTGCCAGCAGCTTAGGACAGCTTTCACCCCTCCACTTT. It yields the protein CASSLGQLSPLHF.

The V call is TRBV30, the J call TRBJ1-1; 10 bases are shared with TRBD1. The CDR3 spans 15 residues. Germline V lookup: CDR1 GTSNPN, CDR2 SVGIG (reference sequence). The trim removed 4 bases at V and 4 bases at J, leaving 9 bases unmatched. The CDR3 DNA reads as TGTGCCTGGAAAGCCGGGACAGGGGAGAGCACTGAAGCTTTCTTT. It is translated as CAWKAGTGESTEAFF.

This chain joins TRBV10-3 and TRBJ2-7; no clear D gene. Trimming removed 10 bases at V and 4 bases at J, with 17 bases between. Per the germline V gene, CDR1 is ENHRY and CDR2 is SYGVKD. CDR3 size: 13 residues. In nucleotides, the CDR3 is TGTGCCACCACCCGAGAGTCCTCGTACGAGCAGTACGTC. Encoded protein: CATTRESSYEQYV.

The genes are TRBV6-5 and TRBJ1-2; 8 nucleotides align to TRBD1. Germline assignment: CDR1 MNHEY and CDR2 SVGAGI. Trimming took 5 bases from V and 6 from J; bases not matched to a gene: 8. There are 14 residues in the CDR3. The CDR3 DNA reads as TGTGCCAGCAGTCCGGGACAGGTGGCGAATGGCTACACCTTC. Protein: CASSPGQVANGYTF.

The chain employs TRBV28 and TRBJ1-1; maybe TRBD1 (5 bases). The CDR3 loop spans 16 amino acids. In germline, CDR1 is MDHEN, CDR2 SYDVKM. The V end lost 3 bases, the J end lost 3 bases, and 17 bases lay between the germline ends. The CDR3: CASSFLNRIPHTEAFF. CDR3 bases: TGTGCCAGCAGTTTCCTTAACAGGATCCCCCACACTGAAGCTTTCTTT. The full variable domain, its missing parts supplied by reference TRBV28 and TRBJ1-1, is DVKVTQSSRYLVKRTGEKVFLECVQDMDHENMFWYRQDPGLGLRLIYFSYDVKMKEKGDIPEGYSVSREKKERFSLILESASTNQTSMYLCASSFLNRIPHTEAFFGQGTRLTVV.

This chain joins TRBV28 and TRBJ2-7, with 9 bases lining up with TRBD2. The CDR3 loop spans 14 amino acids. The V gene's germline CDR1 is MDHEN and CDR2 SYDVKM. V dropped 4 bases and J dropped 6; count of bases not matched to a gene: 7. CDR3 DNA: TGTGCCAGCAGTTCGCCCGGGACTAGCTTCGAGCAGTACGTC. It codes for CASSSPGTSFEQYV.

The CDR3 bases are TGTGCCAGCAGCTTAGTGACAGGAAGAATGCTTTATGGCTACACCTTC. Protein: CASSLVTGRMLYGYTF. The rearrangement uses TRBV5-6 and TRBJ1-2, with D possibly matching TRBD1 (6 bases). The V gene's germline CDR1 is SGHDT and CDR2 YYEEEE. V was clipped by 2 bases and J by 5 bases, with 19 bases between them. This CDR3 comprises 16 residues.

This clone was detected a few times. V is TRBV11-2 and J is TRBJ2-2, with TRBD2 identical over 8 bases. The V and J ends lost 1 base and 4 bases, in that order; junction bases with no gene match: 5. Germline CDR1 is SGHAT and CDR2 is FQNNGV. This CDR3 has 16 residues. The CDR3 is CASSLVGGRPTGELFF. The CDR3 nucleotides read TGTGCCAGCAGCTTAGTGGGCGGGAGGCCCACCGGGGAGCTGTTTTTT.

This chain connects TRBV25-1 to TRBJ1-5; TRBD1 is a possible D gene (5 bases). The CDR3 totals 13 residues. Germline V gene sequence: CDR1 MGHDK, CDR2 SYGVNS. Deletions cut 10 bases from V and 2 bases from J, with 12 bases between. The CDR3 sequence is CAKGGARNQPQHF. The CDR3 nucleotides are TGTGCCAAGGGTGGGGCGCGCAATCAGCCCCAGCATTTT. Full variable domain (remainder filled in from reference TRBV25-1 and TRBJ1-5): EADIYQTPRYLVIGTGKKITLECSQTMGHDKMYWYQQDPGMELHLIHYSYGVNSTEKGDLSSESTVSRIRTEHFPLTLESARPSHTSQYLCAKGGARNQPQHFGDGTRLSIL.